The following is a TCR beta chain sequence with its context. TCRdb's table, derived via immunoSEQ multiplex PCR, lists solely in-frame clones and lacks some. The sample holds 300,000 or so clones, 90% seen once. Germline lookup yields CDR1 LNHDA and CDR2 SQIVND (reference sequence). The CDR3 is made up of 10 amino acids. The source of the sample is a study of blood T cell repertoires in COVID-19. The overall study: T cells, B-cell-depleted T cells, or PBMCs supplied cDNA or gDNA.

Cohorts were assigned according to the clinical history that participants reported. Cohort 3 recovered donors had two negative PCRs, clearance, or symptom resolution. This clonotype was obtained from a young woman who had recovered from COVID-19. The chain is built from TRBV19 and TRBJ1-2, with TRBD1 matching 8 bases. The sequencing sample was made of PBMCs or T cells enriched from blood (not recorded which). CDR3 in DNA: TGTCCACAGGGGGGCTATGGCTACACCTTC. Translated, it gives CPQGGYGYTF. The variable domain in full, with the rest retrieved from reference TRBV19 and TRBJ1-2, is DGGITQSPKYLFRKEGQNVTLSCEQNLNHDAMYWYRQDPGQGLRLIYYSQIVNDFQKGDIAEGYSVSREKKESFPLTVTSAQKNPTAFYLCPQGGYGYTFGSGTRLTVV.